Listed below are T cell receptor beta chains from one sample, sequenced in a study of T-cell memory formation after mild COVID-19. Using its own MiXCR run on the 5' RACE reads, TCRdb lists one record per CDR3 protein. The profile shows about 350,000 distinct CDR3 sequences, around 15% of them singletons. The sequencing input was PBMCs or a T cell subset sorted from them (not recorded which). Source of these receptors: a man between 18 and 35 years old who had mild COVID-19 (a few samples of this study predate the infection). Cell type and time point are not known. Each CDR3 is given with its conserved first and last residue. D genes are given only for firm matches. The size entry is marked missing in some rows and otherwise reads once, few, many or a size class.

V gene: TRBV7-9
CDR3 length: 20
clone size: few
J gene: TRBJ1-2
D gene: TRBD1
CDR3 protein: CASSPRARDRASTGDYGYTF
CDR3 DNA: TGTGCCAGCAGCCCTAGGGCCCGGGACAGGGCCTCTACAGGGGACTATGGCTACACCTTC

V gene: TRBV4-1
CDR3 length: 16
clone size: -
J gene: TRBJ2-3
D gene: TRBD2
CDR3 protein: CASSQGLAGLLDTQYF
CDR3 DNA: TGCGCCAGCAGCCAGGGACTAGCGGGCCTGCTCGATACGCAGTATTTT

V gene: TRBV5-1
CDR3 length: 16
clone size: -
J gene: TRBJ2-2
D gene: -
CDR3 protein: CASRTRQGGNTGELFF
CDR3 DNA: TGCGCCAGCAGGACACGACAGGGAGGGAACACCGGGGAGCTGTTTTTT

V gene: TRBV20-1
CDR3 length: 16
clone size: few
J gene: TRBJ2-5
D gene: TRBD1
CDR3 protein: CSARYDRALYQETQYF
CDR3 DNA: TGCAGTGCCCGTTACGACAGGGCTCTGTACCAAGAGACCCAGTACTTC

V gene: TRBV5-1
CDR3 length: 16
clone size: few
J gene: TRBJ1-2
D gene: TRBD1
CDR3 protein: CASSLVGQGVSYGYTF
CDR3 DNA: TGCGCCAGCAGCTTGGTGGGACAGGGGGTTTCCTATGGCTACACCTTC

V gene: TRBV15
CDR3 length: 15
clone size: few
J gene: TRBJ1-2
D gene: -
CDR3 protein: CATSRDREGYRGYTF
CDR3 DNA: TGTGCCACCAGCAGAGATCGGGAGGGGTACCGTGGCTACACCTTC

V gene: TRBV7-3
CDR3 length: 12
clone size: few
J gene: TRBJ2-1
D gene: -
CDR3 protein: CASSLPGAEQFF
CDR3 DNA: TGTGCCAGCAGCTTACCCGGGGCTGAGCAGTTCTTC

V gene: TRBV5-1
CDR3 length: 17
clone size: -
J gene: TRBJ1-4
D gene: -
CDR3 protein: CASSPGPNPSLGEKLFF
CDR3 DNA: TGCGCCAGCAGTCCTGGACCGAACCCGAGTCTAGGTGAAAAACTGTTTTTT

V gene: TRBV5-6
CDR3 length: 13
clone size: many
J gene: TRBJ2-1
D gene: -
CDR3 protein: CASSQEGGAEQFF
CDR3 DNA: TGTGCCAGCAGCCAGGAAGGGGGAGCTGAGCAGTTCTTC

V gene: TRBV20-1
CDR3 length: 18
clone size: -
J gene: TRBJ1-5
D gene: -
CDR3 protein: CSARETSSGFVSNQPQHF
CDR3 DNA: TGCAGTGCTAGAGAAACGTCATCGGGTTTTGTGAGCAATCAGCCCCAGCATTTT

V gene: TRBV7-9
CDR3 length: 15
clone size: -
J gene: TRBJ1-6
D gene: -
CDR3 protein: CASSHRTEGNSPLHF
CDR3 DNA: TGTGCCAGCAGCCACCGGACCGAGGGGAATTCACCCCTCCACTTT

V gene: TRBV29-1
CDR3 length: 15
clone size: few
J gene: TRBJ2-2
D gene: -
CDR3 protein: CSVEKVSANTGELFF
CDR3 DNA: TGCAGCGTTGAGAAGGTATCCGCGAACACCGGGGAGCTGTTTTTT

V gene: TRBV20-1
CDR3 length: 14
clone size: -
J gene: TRBJ2-5
D gene: TRBD2
CDR3 protein: CSARRPAGEETQYF
CDR3 DNA: TGCAGTGCTAGGAGACCAGCGGGGGAAGAGACCCAGTACTTC

V gene: TRBV11-2
CDR3 length: 13
clone size: -
J gene: TRBJ2-5
D gene: -
CDR3 protein: CASSGVERETQYF
CDR3 DNA: TGTGCCAGCAGCGGGGTTGAGCGGGAGACCCAGTACTTC

V gene: TRBV4-1
CDR3 length: 17
clone size: few
J gene: TRBJ2-3
D gene: -
CDR3 protein: CASSQEPGAPDADTQYF
CDR3 DNA: TGCGCCAGCAGCCAAGAGCCGGGGGCGCCGGACGCAGATACGCAGTATTTT

V gene: TRBV15
CDR3 length: 15
clone size: many
J gene: TRBJ2-1
D gene: -
CDR3 protein: CATSRDPLRGHEQFF
CDR3 DNA: TGTGCCACCAGCAGAGACCCTCTTCGTGGGCATGAGCAGTTCTTC

V gene: TRBV7-9
CDR3 length: 14
clone size: -
J gene: TRBJ1-1
D gene: -
CDR3 protein: CASSRVDLNTEAFF
CDR3 DNA: TGTGCCAGCAGCCGTGTAGACCTCAACACTGAAGCTTTCTTT

V gene: TRBV6-5
CDR3 length: 17
clone size: many
J gene: TRBJ1-2
D gene: -
CDR3 protein: CASSYSGAEGANYGYTF
CDR3 DNA: TGTGCCAGCAGTTACTCAGGGGCTGAAGGGGCCAACTATGGCTACACCTTC

V gene: TRBV7-9
CDR3 length: 18
clone size: few
J gene: TRBJ2-1
D gene: TRBD1
CDR3 protein: CASSLPPLTGGRSSERFF
CDR3 DNA: TGTGCCAGCAGCTTACCCCCTCTGACAGGGGGCCGGAGTAGTGAGCGTTTCTTC

V gene: TRBV6-2/TRBV6-3
CDR3 length: 13
clone size: few
J gene: TRBJ1-5
D gene: -
CDR3 protein: CASTVQGIRPQHF
CDR3 DNA: TGTGCCAGCACGGTGCAGGGAATCCGTCCCCAGCATTTT

V gene: TRBV6-5
CDR3 length: 14
clone size: -
J gene: TRBJ1-2
D gene: TRBD1
CDR3 protein: CASRPRQGVYGYTF
CDR3 DNA: TGTGCCAGCAGACCCCGACAGGGGGTCTATGGCTACACCTTC

V gene: TRBV12-3/TRBV12-4
CDR3 length: 18
clone size: -
J gene: TRBJ2-2
D gene: -
CDR3 protein: CASSLLDFGTPHTGELFF
CDR3 DNA: TGTGCCAGCAGTTTATTAGACTTCGGGACACCCCACACCGGGGAGCTGTTTTTT

V gene: TRBV5-1
CDR3 length: 16
clone size: many
J gene: TRBJ2-1
D gene: -
CDR3 protein: CASSPGGRTSYNEQFF
CDR3 DNA: TGCGCCAGCAGCCCTGGGGGCCGCACCTCCTACAATGAGCAGTTCTTC

V gene: TRBV7-2
CDR3 length: 14
clone size: many
J gene: TRBJ1-4
D gene: -
CDR3 protein: CASSITGLNEKLFF
CDR3 DNA: TGTGCCAGCAGCATCACAGGTCTTAATGAAAAACTGTTTTTT

V gene: TRBV18
CDR3 length: 13
clone size: -
J gene: TRBJ2-1
D gene: -
CDR3 protein: CASSPSAYNEQFF
CDR3 DNA: TGTGCCAGCTCACCAAGCGCGTACAATGAGCAGTTCTTC

V gene: TRBV3-1
CDR3 length: 12
clone size: -
J gene: TRBJ1-5
D gene: -
CDR3 protein: CASSQADQPQHF
CDR3 DNA: TGTGCCAGCAGCCAAGCGGATCAGCCCCAGCATTTT

V gene: TRBV7-8
CDR3 length: 15
clone size: -
J gene: TRBJ2-6
D gene: -
CDR3 protein: CASSLSGVSNNVLTF
CDR3 DNA: TGTGCCAGCAGTTTATCAGGGGTTTCTAACAACGTCCTGACTTTC

V gene: TRBV7-6
CDR3 length: 15
clone size: -
J gene: TRBJ2-1
D gene: TRBD2
CDR3 protein: CASSLAAGRLWEQFF
CDR3 DNA: TGTGCCAGCAGCTTAGCAGCGGGGCGCCTATGGGAGCAGTTCTTC

V gene: TRBV7-6
CDR3 length: 13
clone size: -
J gene: TRBJ2-1
D gene: -
CDR3 protein: CASSLSWRNEQFF
CDR3 DNA: TGTGCCAGCAGCTTAAGTTGGCGCAATGAGCAGTTCTTC

V gene: TRBV7-3
CDR3 length: 15
clone size: few
J gene: TRBJ2-2
D gene: TRBD1
CDR3 protein: CASSSRDRPAGELFF
CDR3 DNA: TGTGCCAGCAGCTCGCGGGACAGGCCCGCCGGGGAGCTGTTTTTT

V gene: TRBV4-3
CDR3 length: 18
clone size: -
J gene: TRBJ2-5
D gene: -
CDR3 protein: CASSQDLGTGTSQETQYF
CDR3 DNA: TGCGCCAGCAGCCAAGATTTGGGGACGGGGACATCCCAAGAGACCCAGTACTTC

V gene: TRBV20-1
CDR3 length: 15
clone size: -
J gene: TRBJ2-1
D gene: TRBD1
CDR3 protein: CSAVGLTGAYNEQFF
CDR3 DNA: TGCAGTGCCGTAGGCTTGACAGGGGCGTACAATGAGCAGTTCTTC

V gene: TRBV18
CDR3 length: 13
clone size: -
J gene: TRBJ2-7
D gene: -
CDR3 protein: CASSDGVSYEQYF
CDR3 DNA: TGTGCCAGCTCGGACGGGGTTTCCTACGAGCAGTACTTC

V gene: TRBV9
CDR3 length: 16
clone size: -
J gene: TRBJ2-3
D gene: -
CDR3 protein: CASSVGVARSTDTQYF
CDR3 DNA: TGTGCCAGCAGCGTAGGGGTAGCGAGATCCACAGATACGCAGTATTTT

V gene: TRBV9
CDR3 length: 16
clone size: -
J gene: TRBJ1-6
D gene: -
CDR3 protein: CASSVTGSAYNSPLHF
CDR3 DNA: TGTGCCAGCAGCGTAACAGGGAGCGCCTATAATTCACCCCTCCACTTT

V gene: TRBV12-3/TRBV12-4
CDR3 length: 12
clone size: few
J gene: TRBJ1-2
D gene: -
CDR3 protein: CASRNPYYGYTF
CDR3 DNA: TGTGCCAGCAGGAACCCTTATTATGGCTACACCTTC

V gene: TRBV7-9
CDR3 length: 17
clone size: -
J gene: TRBJ2-5
D gene: TRBD2
CDR3 protein: CASSLTTSGGAGETQYF
CDR3 DNA: TGTGCCAGCAGCCTCACGACTAGCGGGGGGGCCGGGGAGACCCAGTACTTC

V gene: TRBV27
CDR3 length: 14
clone size: -
J gene: TRBJ2-1
D gene: -
CDR3 protein: CASSRQGYWNEQFF
CDR3 DNA: TGTGCCAGCAGTCGGCAGGGCTACTGGAATGAGCAGTTCTTC